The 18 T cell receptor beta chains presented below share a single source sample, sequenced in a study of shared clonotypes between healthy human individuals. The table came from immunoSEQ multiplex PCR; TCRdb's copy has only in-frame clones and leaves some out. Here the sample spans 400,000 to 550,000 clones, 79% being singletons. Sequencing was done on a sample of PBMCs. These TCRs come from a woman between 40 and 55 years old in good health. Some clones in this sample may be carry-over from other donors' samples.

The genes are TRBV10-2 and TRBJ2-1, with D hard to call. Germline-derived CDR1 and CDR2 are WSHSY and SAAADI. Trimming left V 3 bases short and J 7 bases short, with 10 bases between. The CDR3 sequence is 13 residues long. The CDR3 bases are TGCGCCAGCAGTGATGACCGGCGGAATGAGCAGTTCTTC. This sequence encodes CASSDDRRNEQFF.

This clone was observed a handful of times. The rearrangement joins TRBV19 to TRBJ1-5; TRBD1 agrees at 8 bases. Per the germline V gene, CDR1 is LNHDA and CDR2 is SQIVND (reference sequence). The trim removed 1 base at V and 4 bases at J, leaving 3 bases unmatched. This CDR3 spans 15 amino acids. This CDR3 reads CASSIGRQGNQPQHF. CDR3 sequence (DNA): TGTGCCAGTAGTATAGGTCGACAGGGGAATCAGCCCCAGCATTTT.

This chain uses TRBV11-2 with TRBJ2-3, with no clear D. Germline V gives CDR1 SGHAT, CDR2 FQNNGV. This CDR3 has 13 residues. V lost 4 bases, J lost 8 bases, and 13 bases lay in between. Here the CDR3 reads CASSSLSGGTQYF. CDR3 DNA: TGTGCCAGCAGCTCGTTGTCGGGCGGTACGCAGTATTTT.

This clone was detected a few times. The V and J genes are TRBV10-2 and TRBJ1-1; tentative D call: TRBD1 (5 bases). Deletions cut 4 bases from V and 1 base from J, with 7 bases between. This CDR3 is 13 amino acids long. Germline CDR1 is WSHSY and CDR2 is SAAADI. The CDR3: CASSVTGNTEAFF. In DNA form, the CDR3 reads TGCGCCAGCAGTGTAACAGGGAACACTGAAGCTTTCTTT.

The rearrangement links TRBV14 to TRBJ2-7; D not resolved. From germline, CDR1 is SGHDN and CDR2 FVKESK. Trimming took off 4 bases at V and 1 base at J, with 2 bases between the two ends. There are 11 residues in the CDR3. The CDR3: CASSPSYEQYF. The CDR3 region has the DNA TGTGCCAGCAGCCCGTCCTACGAGCAGTACTTC.

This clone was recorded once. The CDR3 bases are TGTGCCAGCAGCGTATCGAACGGCCCTGTCAGTGAGCAGTTCTTC. Amino acids: CASSVSNGPVSEQFF. The chain combines TRBV9 with TRBJ2-1; no clear D. V gave up 1 base and J gave up 9 bases, with 17 bases separating them. Germline CDR1 SGDLS, CDR2 YYNGEE. This CDR3 spans 15 amino acids.

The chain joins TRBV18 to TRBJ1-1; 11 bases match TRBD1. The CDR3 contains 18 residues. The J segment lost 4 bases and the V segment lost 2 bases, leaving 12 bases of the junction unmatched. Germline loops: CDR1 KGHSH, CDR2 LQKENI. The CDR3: CASSPKSTGQGESTEAFF. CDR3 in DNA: TGTGCCAGCTCACCAAAAAGCACGGGACAGGGGGAATCCACTGAAGCTTTCTTT.

CDR3 region: CASSPLASVGSYEQYF. DNA of the CDR3: TGTGCCAGCTCACCACTAGCTAGCGTAGGCTCCTACGAGCAGTACTTC. The V call is TRBV18, the J call TRBJ2-7, with TRBD2 as a possible D gene (6 bases). This CDR3 is built from 16 residues. Trimming stripped 1 base from V and 0 bases from J, with 13 bases between. Germline CDR1 reads KGHSH; CDR2 reads LQKENI.

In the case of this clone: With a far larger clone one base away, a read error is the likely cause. Here the CDR3 reads CSVGLAGEVTDTQYF. The CDR3 bases are TGCAGCGTTGGTTTAGCGGGAGAGGTCACAGATACGCAGTATTTT. This sequence joins TRBV29-1 and TRBJ2-3, with 9 bases that match TRBD2. This CDR3 is 15 amino acids long. With V trimmed by 4 bases and J by 2 bases, 7 bases remained unmatched. Germline V lookup: CDR1 SQVTM, CDR2 ANQGSEA.

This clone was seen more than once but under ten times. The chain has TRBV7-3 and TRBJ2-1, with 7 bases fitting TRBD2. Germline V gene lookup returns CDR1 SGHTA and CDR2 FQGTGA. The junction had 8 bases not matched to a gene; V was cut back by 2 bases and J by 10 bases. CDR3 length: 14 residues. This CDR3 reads CASSLLAADGEQFF. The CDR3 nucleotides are TGTGCCAGCAGCTTACTAGCGGCCGATGGAGAGCAGTTCTTC. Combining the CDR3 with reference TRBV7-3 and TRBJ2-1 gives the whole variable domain GAGVSQTPSNKVTEKGKYVELRCDPISGHTALYWYRQSLGQGPEFLIYFQGTGAADDSGLPNDRFFAVRPEGSVSTLKIQRTERGDSAVYLCASSLLAADGEQFFGPGTRLTVL.

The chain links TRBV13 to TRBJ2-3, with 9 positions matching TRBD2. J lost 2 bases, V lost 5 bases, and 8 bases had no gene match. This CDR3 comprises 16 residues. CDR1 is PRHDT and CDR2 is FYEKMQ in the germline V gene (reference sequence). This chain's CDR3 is CASSPRLAGFTDTQYF. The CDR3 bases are TGTGCCAGCAGCCCGCGGCTAGCGGGATTCACAGATACGCAGTATTTT. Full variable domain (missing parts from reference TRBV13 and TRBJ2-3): AAGVIQSPRHLIKEKRETATLKCYPIPRHDTVYWYQQGPGQDPQFLISFYEKMQSDKGSIPDRFSAQQFSDYHSELNMSSLELGDSALYFCASSPRLAGFTDTQYFGPGTRLTVL.

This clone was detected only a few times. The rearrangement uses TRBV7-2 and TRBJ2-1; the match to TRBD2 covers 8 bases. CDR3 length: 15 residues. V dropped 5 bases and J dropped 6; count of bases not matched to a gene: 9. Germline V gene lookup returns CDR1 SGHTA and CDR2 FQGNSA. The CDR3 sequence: CASSPGTRVGNEQFF. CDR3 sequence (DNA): TGTGCCAGCAGCCCCGGGACTAGGGTGGGCAATGAGCAGTTCTTC.

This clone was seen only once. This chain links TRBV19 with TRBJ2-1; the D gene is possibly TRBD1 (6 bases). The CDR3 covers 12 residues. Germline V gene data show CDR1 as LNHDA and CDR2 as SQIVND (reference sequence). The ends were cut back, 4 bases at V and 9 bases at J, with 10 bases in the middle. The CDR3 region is CASSNRVGEQFF. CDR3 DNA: TGTGCCAGTAGTAACAGGGTTGGTGAGCAGTTCTTC.

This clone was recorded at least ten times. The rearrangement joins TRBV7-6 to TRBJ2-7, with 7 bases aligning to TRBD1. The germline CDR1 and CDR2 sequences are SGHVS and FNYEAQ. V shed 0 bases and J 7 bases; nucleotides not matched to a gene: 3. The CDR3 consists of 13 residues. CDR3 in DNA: TGTGCCAGCAGCTTAGCAGGGGGCTGGGAGCAGTACTTC. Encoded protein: CASSLAGGWEQYF.

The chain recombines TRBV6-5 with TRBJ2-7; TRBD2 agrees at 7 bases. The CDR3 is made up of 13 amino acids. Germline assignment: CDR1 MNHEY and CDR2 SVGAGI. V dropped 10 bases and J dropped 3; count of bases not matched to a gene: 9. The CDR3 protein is CATGWGRGYEQYF. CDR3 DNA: TGTGCCACAGGATGGGGGAGGGGCTACGAGCAGTACTTC.

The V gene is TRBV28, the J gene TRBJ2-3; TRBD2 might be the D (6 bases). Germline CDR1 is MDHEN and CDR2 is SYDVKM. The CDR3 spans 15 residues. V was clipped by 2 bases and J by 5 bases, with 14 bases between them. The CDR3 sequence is CASSLRLGGGDTQYF. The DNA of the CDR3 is TGTGCCAGCAGTTTACGCTTGGGGGGTGGAGATACGCAGTATTTT.

The DNA for the CDR3 is TGCGCCAGCAGCGGAATGACACAAATGAACACCGGGGAGCTGTTTTTT. Translating it yields CASSGMTQMNTGELFF. The chain employs TRBV5-1 and TRBJ2-2; no clear D gene. CDR3 length equals 16 residues. The germline V gene encodes CDR1 SGHRS and CDR2 YFSETQ. The V gene lost 4 bases and the J gene lost 1 base, with 14 bases spanning the gap.

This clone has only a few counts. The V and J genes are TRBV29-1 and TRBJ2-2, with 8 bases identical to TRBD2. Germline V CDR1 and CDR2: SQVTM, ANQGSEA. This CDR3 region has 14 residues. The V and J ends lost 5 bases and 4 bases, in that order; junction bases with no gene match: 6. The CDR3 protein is CSVLTSGTTGELFF. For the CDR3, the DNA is TGCAGCGTTCTCACTAGCGGCACCACCGGGGAGCTGTTTTTT.